These 22 T cell receptor beta chains were sequenced from one sample in a study of shared clonotypes between healthy human individuals (dated by TCRdb to 2018 to 2020). Libraries came from the immunoSEQ multiplex PCR assay. Here the immuneACCESS table is served through TCRdb, limited to in-frame sequences with V and J called. Missing clones are a known gap in these copies; in checked studies unresolved V genes cover under half, and the rest lacks a known reason. This sample lists more than 2 million clones; 85% to 95% were detected once. About 0.13% of the sample is held by the ten biggest clonotypes. Sequencing was carried out using naive CD4+ T cells sorted from blood. Reading the label with the study, this specimen's cell subset or site is: CD45RA+ positively selected. These receptor sequences come from a man aged 18-30 years in good health.

Remarks on this clone: Distinct nucleotide sequences in the sample also encode this CDR3. V usage is TRBV6-5 and J usage is TRBJ2-7, with D hard to call. The V end lost 0 bases, the J end lost 5 bases, and 8 bases lay between the germline ends. The CDR3 runs to 13 residues. The germline V gene encodes CDR1 MNHEY and CDR2 SVGAGI. This CDR3 is CASSYSLGDEQYF. The CDR3 coding sequence is TGTGCCAGCAGTTACTCCTTGGGCGACGAGCAGTACTTC.

The chain combines TRBV5-4 with TRBJ1-2; TRBD1 aligns across 9 bases. CDR1 and CDR2 from the germline V gene are SGHNT and YYREEE (reference sequence). CDR3 length: 14 amino acids. Germline trimming cut 2 bases from V and 3 bases from J; bases unmatched to any gene: 2. The CDR3 nucleotides read TGTGCCAGCAGCTTAGGACAGGGGTACTATGGCTACACCTTC. Residues: CASSLGQGYYGYTF.

The chain employs TRBV29-1 and TRBJ1-2, with D unclear. CDR3 length: 13 amino acids. CDR1 is SQVTM and CDR2 is ANQGSEA in the germline V gene. The V and J ends lost 4 bases and 8 bases respectively, with 17 bases between them. The CDR3 region has the DNA TGCAGCGTTGCGGTCAGGCCCGTGGAGGGCTACACCTTC. Translating gives CSVAVRPVEGYTF. The full variable domain, in which reference TRBV29-1 and TRBJ1-2 provide the parts outside the CDR3, is SAVISQKPSRDICQRGTSLTIQCQVDSQVTMMFWYRQQPGQSLTLIATANQGSEATYESGFVIDKFPISRPNLTFSTLTVSNMSPEDSSIYLCSVAVRPVEGYTFGSGTRLTVV.

Remarks on this clone: This CDR3 is also generated by other DNA sequences in the sample. The chain has TRBV19 and TRBJ1-1; tentative D call: TRBD1 (6 bases). The V and J ends lost 3 bases and 4 bases respectively, with 12 bases between them. The CDR3 length is 14 residues. Germline loops: CDR1 LNHDA, CDR2 SQIVND (reference sequence). Here the CDR3 reads CASSIPGVSTEAFF. CDR3 nucleotide sequence: TGTGCCAGTAGTATCCCAGGGGTTAGCACTGAAGCTTTCTTT.

The chain carries TRBV28 and TRBJ2-7, with 7 positions matching TRBD1. J gave up 0 bases and V 6 bases, and 8 bases lay outside the gene matches. CDR1 is MDHEN, CDR2 SYDVKM, per germline. The CDR3 loop spans 15 amino acids. Here the CDR3 reads CASSPRTGSSYEQYF. DNA of the CDR3: TGTGCCAGCAGCCCTCGGACAGGAAGCTCCTACGAGCAGTACTTC.

The rearrangement joins TRBV2 to TRBJ1-1; TRBD1 might be the D (5 bases). Trimming removed 7 bases from V and 1 base from J, with 16 bases in between. This CDR3 region has 15 residues. Germline loops: CDR1 SNHLY, CDR2 FYNNEI. CDR3 bases: TGTGCCAGCACCGGTGAGGGGATGTGGAACACTGAAGCTTTCTTT. Translating it yields CASTGEGMWNTEAFF. Complete variable domain (other parts from reference TRBV2 and TRBJ1-1): EPEVTQTPSHQVTQMGQEVILRCVPISNHLYFYWYRQILGQKVEFLVSFYNNEISEKSEIFDDQFSVERPDGSNFTLKIRSTKLEDSAMYFCASTGEGMWNTEAFFGQGTRLTVV.

The chain is built from TRBV5-1 and TRBJ1-1; D unresolved. V was clipped by 4 bases and J by 0 bases, with 4 bases between them. Germline loops: CDR1 SGHRS, CDR2 YFSETQ. This CDR3 is built from 12 residues. The CDR3 sequence is CASSVLNTEAFF. In DNA form, the CDR3 reads TGCGCCAGCAGCGTCCTGAACACTGAAGCTTTCTTT.

The chain is built from TRBV14 and TRBJ1-2; D unresolved. CDR3 length: 13 residues. V lost 2 bases and J lost 4, with 8 bases in between. Germline values: CDR1 SGHDN, CDR2 FVKESK. CDR3 sequence (DNA): TGTGCCAGCAGCCAATCGGGTGTCTATGGCTACACCTTC. It translates to CASSQSGVYGYTF.

The V and J genes are TRBV6-1 and TRBJ2-5; D gene uncertain. CDR1 and CDR2 from the germline V gene are MNHNS and SASEGT. Trimming stripped 2 bases from V and 7 bases from J, with 8 bases between. This CDR3 comprises 12 residues. The CDR3 region is CASSEPGATQYF. CDR3 bases: TGTGCCAGCAGTGAACCTGGTGCGACCCAGTACTTC.

Worth noting for this clone: The sample contains more than one DNA sequence encoding this CDR3. The V call is TRBV19, the J call TRBJ1-1; D is unclear. This CDR3 comprises 13 residues. Germline V gene data show CDR1 as LNHDA and CDR2 as SQIVND (reference sequence). V gave up 5 bases and J gave up 0 bases, with 7 bases separating them. The CDR3 DNA reads as TGTGCCAGTAGTTCATCGGTGAACACTGAAGCTTTCTTT. It yields the protein CASSSSVNTEAFF.

The rearrangement joins TRBV7-9 to TRBJ1-5, with 10 bases that match TRBD1. In germline, CDR1 is SEHNR, CDR2 FQNEAQ (reference sequence). There are 17 residues in the CDR3. After removal of 4 bases from V and 0 bases from J, the junction contained 6 bases not matched to a gene. The CDR3 sequence is CASSSWTGGLSNQPQHF. The CDR3 DNA reads TGTGCCAGCAGCTCGTGGACAGGGGGTCTTAGCAATCAGCCCCAGCATTTT.

The rearrangement joins TRBV6-1 to TRBJ1-4; D is possibly TRBD1 (5 bases). Trimming pared 2 bases from V and 5 bases from J, leaving 15 bases between. Germline loops: CDR1 MNHNS, CDR2 SASEGT. The length of the CDR3 is 16 residues. CDR3 amino acids: CASSERRGGSNEKLFF. The DNA for the CDR3 is TGTGCCAGCAGTGAAAGGAGGGGAGGGTCAAATGAAAAACTGTTTTTT.

V and J are TRBV30 and TRBJ1-1, with D perhaps matching TRBD1 (6 bases). CDR1 and CDR2 (germline): GTSNPN, SVGIG (reference sequence). V was clipped by 4 bases and J by 1 base, with 10 bases between them. The CDR3 covers 13 residues. CDR3 DNA sequence: TGTGCCTGGACCACGGACAGGAACACTGAAGCTTTCTTT. Translating it yields CAWTTDRNTEAFF.

This clone was picked up one time. The chain carries TRBV28 and TRBJ1-2, with 8 bases that match TRBD1. Losses at the gene ends were 5 bases for V and 1 base for J; bases not matched to a gene: 3. Germline CDR1 MDHEN, CDR2 SYDVKM. The CDR3 loop spans 14 amino acids. CDR3 protein: CASSTGGDNYGYTF. The CDR3 region has the DNA TGTGCCAGCAGTACAGGGGGAGATAACTATGGCTACACCTTC.

Of note for this clone: The same CDR3 also results from other DNA sequences found in this sample. DNA of the CDR3: TGCAGCGTTGGGGGGAATAGCAATCAGCCCCAGCATTTT. This encodes CSVGGNSNQPQHF. The chain couples TRBV29-1 to TRBJ1-5; tentatively, D is TRBD1 (5 bases). CDR1 is SQVTM, CDR2 ANQGSEA, per germline. Trimming left V 4 bases short and J 0 bases short, with 7 bases between. The CDR3 has 13 residues.

In its sample, this clone was seen a few times. The chain is built from TRBV6-5 and TRBJ2-7, with a weak D call TRBD1 (5 bases). CDR3 length equals 13 residues. Trimming took off 6 bases at V and 6 bases at J, with 15 bases between the two ends. Germline CDR1 and CDR2: MNHEY and SVGAGI. The CDR3 coding sequence is TGTGCCAGCAGACGGGCAGGGTGGAGCGAGCAGTACTTC. Protein sequence: CASRRAGWSEQYF.

The chain is built from TRBV5-6 and TRBJ2-2; 11 bases line up with TRBD2. The CDR3 covers 16 residues. CDR1 and CDR2 (germline): SGHDT, YYEEEE. V was pared by 2 bases and J by 6 bases, with 6 bases of the junction left unmatched. CDR3 coding DNA: TGTGCCAGCAGCTTTACTAGCGGGAGTTCCTCCGGGGAGCTGTTTTTT. As protein: CASSFTSGSSSGELFF.

V gene TRBV11-1 combines with J gene TRBJ2-5; TRBD1 matches at 10 bases. V shed 3 bases, J shed 3 bases, and the junction held 7 bases outside the gene matches. The CDR3 covers 16 residues. Germline lookup yields CDR1 SGHAT and CDR2 FQDESV (reference sequence). CDR3 sequence reads: CASSFPRQGAEETQYF. The CDR3 nucleotides are TGTGCCAGCAGCTTCCCACGACAGGGGGCCGAAGAGACCCAGTACTTC.

This rearrangement joins TRBV25-1 to TRBJ2-7; TRBD1 matches 8 bases. The germline V gene has CDR1 MGHDK and CDR2 SYGVNS. The V gene end was trimmed by 8 bases and the J gene end by 5 bases; junction bases not matched to a gene: 11. This CDR3 spans 14 amino acids. CDR3 in DNA: TGTGCCAGCTCCCAGGGGGCTACGAGGAACGAGCAGTACTTC. This sequence encodes CASSQGATRNEQYF.

Of note for this clone: Within the sample, other DNA sequences also encode this same CDR3. The rearrangement uses TRBV18 and TRBJ1-2; D may be TRBD1 (6 bases). The CDR3 contains 14 residues. V was trimmed by 2 bases and J by 2 bases, leaving 9 bases between them. CDR1 is KGHSH and CDR2 is LQKENI in the germline V gene. The CDR3 region has the DNA TGTGCCAGCTCACCAGCAGGGGCGAACTATGGCTACACCTTC. Encoded protein: CASSPAGANYGYTF.

The genes are TRBV15 and TRBJ1-4, with a tentative D call TRBD1 (5 bases). CDR3 size: 12 residues. The germline V gene encodes CDR1 LNHNV and CDR2 YYDKDF (reference sequence). V was clipped by 3 bases and J by 8 bases, with 7 bases between them. The CDR3 here is CATSRGLEKLFF. The CDR3, as DNA: TGTGCCACCAGCAGGGGGCTGGAAAAACTGTTTTTT.

The chain links TRBV10-3 to TRBJ2-3, with D possibly matching TRBD1 (5 bases). The CDR3 consists of 16 residues. From germline, CDR1 is ENHRY and CDR2 SYGVKD. The V end lost 3 bases, the J end lost 0 bases, and 13 bases lay between the germline ends. For the CDR3, the DNA is TGTGCCATCAGTGAAAGTTTAGGGGAAAGCACAGATACGCAGTATTTT. Translated: CAISESLGESTDTQYF.